A single sample gave rise to the 27 T cell receptor beta chains below, sequenced in a study of cytomegalovirus exposure and HLA in healthy donors. It was with 60 Vbeta and 13 Jbeta primers that the PCR ran. Clones were sequenced by immunoSEQ multiplex PCR, and TCRdb holds only the in-frame ones, with some missing. The data hold under 150,000 clones, with around 79% observed a single time. Sequenced: PBMCs. Every receptor here comes from a woman under 40 in good health and CMV-seronegative.

The chain couples TRBV4-1 to TRBJ2-1; 8 bases match TRBD1. The ends lost 1 base at V and 10 bases at J; junction bases unmatched: 9. Germline V lookup: CDR1 MGHRA, CDR2 YSYEKL. The CDR3 length is 15 residues. CDR3 in amino acids: CASSQVALHRGEQFF. CDR3 nucleotides: TGCGCCAGCAGCCAAGTGGCCCTTCACAGGGGGGAGCAGTTCTTC.

V usage is TRBV10-3 and J usage is TRBJ2-3, with a tentative D call TRBD2 (5 bases). Germline CDR1 reads ENHRY; CDR2 reads SYGVKD. There are 18 residues in the CDR3. V was cut by 4 bases and J by 5 bases, with 25 bases left in between. The CDR3 protein is CAISGTRNPGGGLDTQYF. The CDR3 DNA reads TGTGCCATCAGTGGGACGCGAAACCCCGGAGGCGGGCTAGATACGCAGTATTTT.

This chain connects TRBV5-6 to TRBJ1-4; TRBD1 matches at 10 bases. V was pared by 3 bases and J by 6 bases, with 5 bases of the junction left unmatched. The CDR3 covers 15 residues. CDR1 is SGHDT and CDR2 is YYEEEE in the germline V gene. As DNA, the CDR3 is TGTGCCAGCAGCTGGGTCGGGACAGGGGATGAAAAACTGTTTTTT. This translates into CASSWVGTGDEKLFF.

In its sample, this clone was seen a few times. This chain links TRBV2 with TRBJ1-2; possible D gene TRBD1, 5 bases. V gave up 5 bases and J gave up 8 bases, with 18 bases separating them. The CDR3 runs to 14 residues. Per germline, CDR1 SNHLY and CDR2 FYNNEI. The CDR3 coding sequence is TGTGCCAGCAGTTGGACCGGGACTCCGGGGGGCTACACCTTC. The encoded protein is CASSWTGTPGGYTF.

The sample holds one count of this clone. The V call is TRBV11-2, the J call TRBJ1-5; TRBD1 might be the D (5 bases). This CDR3 spans 15 amino acids. V shed 4 bases and J shed 4 bases, with 14 bases lying between them. Germline V gives CDR1 SGHAT, CDR2 FQNNGV. The CDR3 region has the DNA TGTGCCAGCAGCTGGGGAGGTGGGGCTAATCAGCCCCAGCATTTT. This encodes CASSWGGGANQPQHF.

The chain couples TRBV2 to TRBJ1-2, with TRBD1 matching over 11 bases. V dropped 7 bases and J dropped 3; count of bases not matched to a gene: 13. CDR3 length: 17 amino acids. Germline V CDR1 and CDR2: SNHLY, FYNNEI. The CDR3 loop reads CASILRDRGFDHYGYTF. As DNA, the CDR3 is TGTGCCAGCATTCTCCGGGACAGGGGGTTCGATCACTATGGCTACACCTTC.

This clone has more than one count but fewer than ten. V is TRBV4-2 and J is TRBJ2-2; 9 nucleotides match TRBD2. Per germline, CDR1 LGHNA and CDR2 YNFKEQ. V dropped 8 bases and J dropped 5; count of bases not matched to a gene: 15. CDR3 length equals 17 residues. The CDR3 is CASSRDSGGPKTGELFF. CDR3 sequence (DNA): TGTGCCAGCTCCCGGGATAGCGGGGGACCCAAAACCGGGGAGCTGTTTTTT.

J is TRBJ1-1 and V is TRBV5-4; D is unresolved. V was trimmed by 0 bases and J by 8 bases, leaving 11 bases between them. This CDR3 has 13 residues. The germline CDR1 and CDR2 sequences are SGHNT and YYREEE (reference sequence). CDR3 amino acids: CASSLGSRSEAFF. DNA for the CDR3: TGTGCCAGCAGCTTGGGGTCCCGGTCAGAAGCTTTCTTT.

The V and J genes are TRBV15 and TRBJ2-5, with 8 bases aligning to TRBD2. The germline gives CDR1 LNHNV, CDR2 YYDKDF (reference sequence). The CDR3 length is 16 residues. Trimming removed 1 base from V and 4 bases from J; junction bases left unmatched: 8. The CDR3 DNA follows: TGTGCCACCAGCAGAGTCGGGGGGGGAGGGGGAGAGACCCAGTACTTC. Its protein product is CATSRVGGGGGETQYF.

V is TRBV19 and J is TRBJ1-1; D perhaps matches TRBD1 (5 bases). Germline V CDR1 and CDR2: LNHDA, SQIVND (reference sequence). This CDR3 has 15 amino acids. The V end was cut by 0 bases, the J end by 5 bases, with 13 bases between. DNA for the CDR3: TGTGCCAGTAGTATAGACGGGGGGGATCGGACTGAAGCTTTCTTT. Translating gives CASSIDGGDRTEAFF.

The genes are TRBV4-3 and TRBJ1-2; 9 positions match TRBD1. V trimming: 5 bases; J trimming: 0 bases; junction bases outside the gene matches: 7. This CDR3 comprises 16 residues. The V gene's germline CDR1 is LGHNA and CDR2 YSLEER. CDR3 sequence: CASSGTGSHSNYGYTF. The DNA of the CDR3 is TGCGCCAGCAGCGGGACAGGGTCCCACTCTAACTATGGCTACACCTTC.

The V call is TRBV12-5, the J call TRBJ2-7; TRBD1 matches 11 bases. The germline V gene has CDR1 LGHNT and CDR2 FRNRAP. V lost 0 bases, J lost 5 bases, and 6 bases stayed unmatched. The CDR3 runs 16 residues. The CDR3 DNA reads TGTGCTAGTGGTTTGGTACGGGGACAGGGGGTTAACGAGCAGTACTTC. Translating it yields CASGLVRGQGVNEQYF.

V usage is TRBV29-1 and J usage is TRBJ2-7; TRBD1 aligns across 8 bases. From germline, CDR1 is SQVTM and CDR2 ANQGSEA. Losses at the gene ends were 3 bases for V and 5 bases for J; bases not matched to a gene: 6. The CDR3 is 13 residues long. The CDR3 coding sequence is TGCAGCGTTGAGGACAGGGTAATCGACGAGCAGTACTTC. Translation gives CSVEDRVIDEQYF.

This clone was detected only a few times. The chain couples TRBV5-4 to TRBJ1-1; no clear D gene. The V gene's germline CDR1 is SGHNT and CDR2 YYREEE (reference sequence). The V gene lost 4 bases and the J gene lost 6 bases, with 13 bases spanning the gap. The CDR3 sequence is 13 residues long. CDR3 nucleotides: TGTGCCAGCAGCCTTCCGGCGGAATCTGAAGCTTTCTTT. Translating it yields CASSLPAESEAFF.

The chain is built from TRBV5-4 and TRBJ1-2, with D unresolved. The CDR3 contains 14 residues. V lost 4 bases to trimming and J lost 3 bases, with 13 bases between them. Per germline, CDR1 SGHNT and CDR2 YYREEE (reference sequence). The CDR3, as DNA: TGTGCCAGCAGCCGGGGAGGAGGAGACTATGGCTACACCTTC. This gives the protein CASSRGGGDYGYTF.

The V and J genes are TRBV7-2 and TRBJ1-2, with D possibly TRBD1 on 5 matching bases. Germline CDR1 is SGHTA and CDR2 is FQGNSA. V lost 1 base, J lost 8 bases, and 20 bases lay in between. This CDR3 is 16 amino acids long. The CDR3 here is CASSLVGGRGESGYTF. The CDR3 coding sequence is TGTGCCAGCAGCTTAGTGGGGGGTAGGGGAGAATCGGGCTACACCTTC.

The J gene is TRBJ2-1, the V gene TRBV2; maybe TRBD1 (6 bases). Germline V gene data show CDR1 as SNHLY and CDR2 as FYNNEI. The CDR3 extends over 15 amino acids. Trimming took off 4 bases at V and 7 bases at J, with 17 bases between the two ends. The chain's CDR3 is CASSATKTGQNEQFF. The CDR3 DNA reads as TGTGCCAGCAGTGCGACTAAAACCGGACAGAATGAGCAGTTCTTC.

Only a few counts were recorded for this clone. The DNA for the CDR3 is TGCGCCAGCAGCCCTGGGACAGGGGTTTCCCCTTACGACGAGCAGTACTTC. Translated, it gives CASSPGTGVSPYDEQYF. This chain links TRBV4-1 with TRBJ2-7, with TRBD1 matching 10 bases. With 4 bases clipped from V and 5 bases from J, the junction kept 14 bases outside the gene matches. This CDR3 is 17 amino acids long. CDR1 and CDR2 (germline): MGHRA, YSYEKL.

The chain is built from TRBV5-1 and TRBJ1-2; 8 bases map to TRBD1. The CDR3 runs 15 residues. J lost 4 bases, V lost 2 bases, and 7 bases had no gene match. Germline values: CDR1 SGHRS, CDR2 YFSETQ. This CDR3 reads CASSLDGQGLYGYTF. The CDR3 DNA sequence: TGCGCCAGCAGCTTAGACGGACAGGGACTCTATGGCTACACCTTC.

This chain uses TRBV6-5 with TRBJ1-5; D is unresolved. Germline CDR1 MNHEY, CDR2 SVGAGI. Trimming pared 6 bases from V and 0 bases from J, leaving 12 bases between. There are 15 residues in the CDR3. This chain's CDR3 is CASRNNRYSNQPQHF. CDR3 DNA: TGTGCCAGCAGGAACAACCGATATAGCAATCAGCCCCAGCATTTT.

The rearrangement links TRBV7-9 to TRBJ2-5, with D hard to call. This CDR3 has 11 amino acids. The germline V gene has CDR1 SEHNR and CDR2 FQNEAQ (reference sequence). Trimming cost V 4 bases and J 3 bases, with 3 bases left between them. The DNA for the CDR3 is TGTGCCAGCAGCTCTAAAGAGACCCAGTACTTC. Translated: CASSSKETQYF. Based on the CDR3 plus reference TRBV7-9 and TRBJ2-5, the full variable domain is DTGVSQNPRHKITKRGQNVTFRCDPISEHNRLYWYRQTLGQGPEFLTYFQNEAQLEKSRLLSDRFSAERPKGSFSTLEIQRTEQGDSAMYLCASSSKETQYFGPGTRLLVL.

This clone was observed a few times. The rearrangement uses TRBV15 and TRBJ2-3; 7 bases align to TRBD1. V lost 3 bases and J lost 3; bases outside the gene matches: 6. CDR3 size: 15 residues. Germline lookup yields CDR1 LNHNV and CDR2 YYDKDF (reference sequence). CDR3 coding DNA: TGTGCCACCAGCAGCGCCGGGACAGTAACAGATACGCAGTATTTT. Protein sequence: CATSSAGTVTDTQYF.

J is TRBJ1-2 and V is TRBV11-2, with 8 positions matching TRBD1. The trim removed 5 bases at V and 3 bases at J, leaving 8 bases unmatched. Germline values: CDR1 SGHAT, CDR2 FQNNGV. This CDR3 contains 15 residues. CDR3 protein: CASSVGTGLDYGYTF. CDR3 nucleotide sequence: TGTGCCAGCAGCGTTGGGACAGGTCTTGACTATGGCTACACCTTC.

The chain combines TRBV6-1 with TRBJ1-5; D gene unclear. CDR3 length: 14 residues. CDR1 MNHNS and CDR2 SASEGT come from the germline V gene. V lost 1 base, J lost 4 bases, and 8 bases lay in between. CDR3 loop: CASSEDGSNQPQHF. The CDR3 coding sequence is TGTGCCAGCAGTGAAGACGGTTCTAATCAGCCCCAGCATTTT.

The chain couples TRBV30 to TRBJ1-2; D not certain. Germline CDR1 reads GTSNPN; CDR2 reads SVGIG (reference sequence). The V end was cut by 1 base, the J end by 0 bases, with 9 bases between. This CDR3 contains 14 residues. CDR3 region: CAWSAHRANYGYTF. The DNA of the CDR3 is TGTGCCTGGAGTGCGCACAGAGCTAACTATGGCTACACCTTC.

The chain carries TRBV4-3 and TRBJ1-1; a weak D match, TRBD1 (5 bases). The CDR3 loop spans 15 amino acids. Germline CDR1 LGHNA, CDR2 YSLEER. V was cut by 1 base and J by 0 bases, with 9 bases left in between. The CDR3 nucleotides read TGCGCCAGCAGCCAAGGAGGGACTCTGAACACTGAAGCTTTCTTT. It is translated as CASSQGGTLNTEAFF.

CDR3 bases: TGTGCCAGCAGTTACTCGAGTTTTGAGCAGTACTTC. This translates into CASSYSSFEQYF. The chain combines TRBV6-6 with TRBJ2-7; D is undetermined. Germline V lookup: CDR1 MNHNY, CDR2 SVGAGI (reference sequence). The CDR3 runs 12 residues. Trimming removed 0 bases from V and 7 bases from J, with 7 bases in between.